This T cell receptor beta chain is from a study of beta chain features in type 1 diabetes. A CD45RO/CCR7/CD25/CD127/CD95/CD27 panel sorted naive, central memory, regulatory and stem cell-like memory CD4+ cells. This clone has more than one count but fewer than ten. The antigen is unknown. Findings of the study overall: Resolution of whether HLA type affects TCRB rearrangement was not achieved here. TCRB CDR3s from Type 1 diabetes patients were moderately but significantly shorter in all four CD4+ subsets. With patients and controls alike, PCR might favor shorter templates to an equal degree.

Deletions cut 1 base from V and 8 bases from J, with 11 bases between. The germline gives CDR1 SEHNR, CDR2 FQNEAQ (reference sequence). This CDR3 has 13 amino acids. Every isolated RNA sample was fully reverse transcribed, so sequencing captured expressed TCRB transcripts. Sequencing used immunoSEQ multiplex PCR; TCRdb keeps in-frame clones, though not all of them. The data show approximately 260,000 clones, approximately 25% seen once. This receptor was obtained from a woman in her thirties with type 1 diabetes. The sample comprised naive CD4+ T cells from blood. The V call is TRBV7-9, the J call TRBJ1-2; D remains unclear. The CDR3 DNA reads as TGTGCCAGCAGCTTAGAGCCTGTAGAGGGCTACACCTTC. Protein product: CASSLEPVEGYTF. The full variable domain, with the rest looked up from reference TRBV7-9 and TRBJ1-2, is DTGVSQNPRHKITKRGQNVTFRCDPISEHNRLYWYRQTLGQGPEFLTYFQNEAQLEKSRLLSDRFSAERPKGSFSTLEIQRTEQGDSAMYLCASSLEPVEGYTFGSGTRLTVV.